Each of the 4 T cell receptor beta chains below was sequenced from the same sample in a study of CD4 T cells in relation to SARS-CoV-2 and coronaviruses. Some clones are missing from TCRdb's copy, which holds only in-frame ones; the method was immunoSEQ multiplex PCR. The top ten hold approximately 2% of the sample, which has under 13,000 clones, about 90% seen once. The sample was naive CD4+ T cells from PBMCs. Stated subset: naive CD4+ T cells isolated by negative enrichment. The receptors stem from an adult with COVID-19.

The J gene is TRBJ1-3, the V gene TRBV4-2, with 8 bases lining up with TRBD1. V shed 2 bases and J 4 bases; nucleotides not matched to a gene: 13. The CDR3 is 18 residues long. The germline V gene has CDR1 LGHNA and CDR2 YNFKEQ. The CDR3 here is CASSQFGEQTGAGNTIYF. CDR3 nucleotide sequence: TGTGCCAGCAGCCAATTTGGGGAGCAGACAGGGGCAGGAAACACCATATATTTT.

The J gene is TRBJ2-7, the V gene TRBV5-4, with D maybe TRBD2 (7 bases). Between the trimmed V and J ends, which lost 4 bases and 4 bases, there was a span of 18 bases. This CDR3 region has 15 residues. Germline loops: CDR1 SGHNT, CDR2 YYREEE (reference sequence). CDR3 DNA sequence: TGTGCCAGCAGCCCGCCGAGGGGGGGTACTTACGAGCAGTACTTC. This encodes CASSPPRGGTYEQYF.

This clone was counted only a few times. The V gene is TRBV19, the J gene TRBJ1-5; D gene unclear. CDR3 length: 13 amino acids. V lost 3 bases to trimming and J lost 5 bases, with 8 bases between them. Germline CDR1 and CDR2: LNHDA and SQIVND (reference sequence). CDR3 sequence (DNA): TGTGCCAGTAGTATCGGACCCTATCAGCCCCAGCATTTT. Encoded protein: CASSIGPYQPQHF.

This rearrangement joins TRBV20-1 to TRBJ2-6; D is possibly TRBD1 (6 bases). Trimming took 3 bases from V and 3 from J, leaving 9 bases between them. CDR1 and CDR2 from the germline V gene are DFQATT and SNEGSKA (reference sequence). This CDR3 is built from 14 residues. CDR3 residues: CSASTGIGANVLTF. The CDR3 DNA sequence: TGCAGTGCTAGTACAGGGATTGGGGCCAACGTCCTGACTTTC.